This TCR beta chain was observed in a study of blood T cell repertoires in COVID-19. This CDR3 has 16 residues. J lost 3 bases, V lost 5 bases, and 8 bases had no gene match. CDR1 is LNHDA and CDR2 is SQIVND in the germline V gene (reference sequence). Only in-frame clones appear in the TCRdb table, and some are missing; sequencing was by immunoSEQ multiplex PCR. The sample includes about 24,000 clones, about 81% seen only once; the top ten take about 8.1%. This TCR was sampled from a human donor in a cohort sampled during active COVID-19. The chain joins TRBV19 to TRBJ1-2, with 11 bases identical to TRBD1. Input material: peripheral blood. CDR3 sequence reads: CASSSRDRGGDYGYTF. In DNA, the CDR3 is TGTGCCAGTAGTTCCCGGGACAGGGGGGGCGACTATGGCTACACCTTC.